A selection of T cell receptor beta chains follows, all from one sample in a study of beta chain features in type 1 diabetes. TCRdb's copy holds only in-frame clones and misses some; the assay was immunoSEQ multiplex PCR. This sample has about 42,000 clones, with around 50% found just once. Sequencing was done on a sample of stem cell memory CD4+ T cells from blood. These receptors originate from a woman in her twenties or thirties in good health. Both conserved end residues are part of each CDR3. D genes are given only for firm matches. Clone sizes are given selectively: once, few, many, or a class where the clone is expanded.

len | d_gene | j_gene | v_gene | abundance | CDR3nt | CDR3aa
14 | . | TRBJ1-4 | TRBV7-2 | . | TGTGCCAGCAGGGGCGGTGGACAGCTTGAAAAACTGTTTTTT | CASRGGGQLEKLFF
14 | TRBD1 | TRBJ2-7 | TRBV7-3 | . | TGTGCCAGCAGCCGGACAGGGGGCATCTACGAGCAGTACTTC | CASSRTGGIYEQYF
16 | TRBD2 | TRBJ2-3 | TRBV6-1 | . | TGTGCCAGCAGTAAAGGACTAGCCCCAATGGGAGATACGCAGTATTTT | CASSKGLAPMGDTQYF
14 | . | TRBJ2-7 | TRBV7-2 | . | TGTGCCAGCAGCTTAGCGGGAGTATCCTACGAGCAGTACTTC | CASSLAGVSYEQYF
15 | . | TRBJ1-1 | TRBV28 | . | TGTGCCAGCAGCCCCTCGGAGGGCCTGAACACTGAAGCTTTCTTT | CASSPSEGLNTEAFF
16 | TRBD2 | TRBJ2-1 | TRBV4-2 | . | TGTGCCAGCAGCCAAGCTTCCGGACTAGCATTCGATGAGCAGTTCTTC | CASSQASGLAFDEQFF
15 | . | TRBJ1-5 | TRBV6-5 | . | TGTGCCAGCGCAAGAGCGGGGGGGCCCAATCAGCCCCAGCATTTT | CASARAGGPNQPQHF
19 | TRBD1 | TRBJ2-6 | TRBV6-1 | . | TGTGCCAGCAGTGAACATGGGACAGCCACTAGCTCTGGGGCCAACGTCCTGACTTTC | CASSEHGTATSSGANVLTF
13 | . | TRBJ1-5 | TRBV27 | . | TGTGCCAGCAGTTTATTCGGGAATCAGCCCCAGCATTTT | CASSLFGNQPQHF
12 | . | TRBJ2-1 | TRBV7-2 | . | TGTGCCAGCAGTCGGGACTCCCATGAGCAGTTCTTC | CASSRDSHEQFF
14 | . | TRBJ2-5 | TRBV7-3 | few | TGTGCCAGCAGCTTAAGGGGTGCGGGGGAGACCCAGTACTTC | CASSLRGAGETQYF
13 | . | TRBJ2-7 | TRBV30 | . | TGTGCCAGCAACACGGGCGGGGTATACGAGCAGTACTTC | CASNTGGVYEQYF
18 | TRBD2 | TRBJ2-1 | TRBV19 | . | TGTGCCAGTAGTACGGGACTAGCGGGAGGGCGACCTTTTAATGAGCAGTTCTTC | CASSTGLAGGRPFNEQFF